This T cell receptor (beta chain) was recorded in a study of blood T cells in healthy people across ages. Germline CDR1 reads SQVTM; CDR2 reads ANQGSEA. The ends were cut back, 2 bases at V and 0 bases at J, with 5 bases in the middle. This CDR3 has 13 residues. This clonotype occurred a few times. A sample-barcoded 5' primer and a J-beta primer mix were used in a second PCR of roughly 6 to 12 cycles. TCRdb processed the 5' RACE reads anew with MiXCR; each CDR3 protein has one entry. The sample carries 800,000 to 950,000 distinct CDR3 sequences, under 35% recorded once. The same data also went into a second study, on T cells of mothers and their children.

The source material was blood. The source of this sequence is a woman aged 40 to 50 in good health. The chain recombines TRBV29-1 with TRBJ2-1; D is ambiguous. CDR3 residues: CSVERSSYNEQFF. The DNA for the CDR3 is TGCAGCGTTGAAAGGAGCTCCTACAATGAGCAGTTCTTC.